These 24 T cell receptor beta chains originate from one sample sequenced in a study of control samples from healthy donors and cancer patients. Profiling relied on immunoSEQ multiplex PCR, and the TCRdb table lists in-frame clones only, not all of them. The profile shows 170,000 or so clones, 85% to 95% of them singletons. Sequences were obtained from blood. The source is a man between 18 and 35 years old in good health.

V and J are TRBV18 and TRBJ2-3, with D unclear. The CDR3 sequence is 12 residues long. With 4 bases removed from V and 2 bases from J, the gap between germline ends came to 4 bases. CDR1 KGHSH and CDR2 LQKENI come from the germline V gene. The CDR3 is CASSLYTDTQYF. The CDR3 DNA reads as TGTGCCAGCTCACTGTACACAGATACGCAGTATTTT.

Comments on this clone: Sequence at one end of the junction differs from germline and may be a read error. V gene TRBV7-3 combines with J gene TRBJ1-6, with 10 nucleotides matching TRBD1. There are 15 residues in the CDR3. Germline loops: CDR1 SGHTA, CDR2 FQGTGA. DNA for the CDR3: TGTGTCAGCAGCCCGCAGGGACAGGGGACTTCACCCCTCCACTTT. Protein sequence: CVSSPQGQGTSPLHF.

The rearrangement links TRBV27 to TRBJ1-1; perhaps TRBD1 as D (5 bases). The CDR3 contains 13 residues. V was cut by 5 bases and J by 1 base, with 8 bases left in between. CDR1 is MNHEY, CDR2 SMNVEV, per germline (reference sequence). Here the CDR3 reads CASSSRANTEAFF. In DNA form, the CDR3 reads TGTGCCAGCAGTAGCAGGGCGAACACTGAAGCTTTCTTT.

The V call is TRBV27, the J call TRBJ2-5; 9 positions agree with TRBD2. Germline trimming cut 8 bases from V and 3 bases from J; bases unmatched to any gene: 4. Looked up from germline, CDR1 is MNHEY and CDR2 is SMNVEV (reference sequence). CDR3 length equals 13 residues. The CDR3 nucleotides are TGTGCCAGCTCAAGCGGGGGGAAAGAGACCCAGTACTTC. The encoded protein is CASSSGGKETQYF.

The chain links TRBV3-1 (or the pseudogene TRBV3-2) to TRBJ1-2, with a possible D match to TRBD1 (5 bases). The V gene lost 5 bases and the J gene lost 8 bases, with 9 bases spanning the gap. This CDR3 has 11 residues. CDR1 and CDR2 (germline): LGHDT, YNNKEL (reference sequence). CDR3 in DNA: TGTGCCAGCAGCGGGACGGCGGGCTACACCTTC. Translation: CASSGTAGYTF.

This clone came up once. The V and J genes are TRBV7-2 and TRBJ1-1, with 9 bases fitting TRBD1. This CDR3 is built from 14 residues. Trimming removed 4 bases from V and 4 bases from J; junction bases left unmatched: 4. Germline CDR1 is SGHTA and CDR2 is FQGNSA. The CDR3 protein is CASSYRGLVTEAFF. The CDR3 DNA is TGTGCCAGCAGCTACAGGGGGCTCGTCACTGAAGCTTTCTTT. The whole variable domain, filled in from reference TRBV7-2 and TRBJ1-1, reads GAGVSQSPSNKVTEKGKDVELRCDPISGHTALYWYRQSLGQGLEFLIYFQGNSAPDKSGLPSDRFSAERTGGSVSTLTIQRTQQEDSAVYLCASSYRGLVTEAFFGQGTRLTVV.

This chain connects TRBV13 to TRBJ1-5; D remains unclear. Germline lookup yields CDR1 PRHDT and CDR2 FYEKMQ (reference sequence). The CDR3 loop spans 15 amino acids. V was cut by 4 bases and J by 6 bases, with 16 bases left in between. DNA of the CDR3: TGTGCCAGCAGCTACGGACGTACAGAGAGTCAGCCCCAGCATTTT. Translation gives CASSYGRTESQPQHF.

The chain links TRBV5-4 to TRBJ2-5; the D is unclear. V gave up 2 bases and J gave up 3 bases, with 17 bases separating them. Germline CDR1 and CDR2: SGHNT and YYREEE (reference sequence). CDR3 size: 16 residues. In DNA, the CDR3 is TGTGCCAGCAGCTTTAATGGCGGCGTAAAAAAAGAGACCCAGTACTTC. It translates to CASSFNGGVKKETQYF.

The chain combines TRBV6-5 with TRBJ1-1; no reliable D call. The CDR3 has 13 amino acids. Between the trimmed V and J ends, which lost 3 bases and 1 base, there was a span of 6 bases. Germline V gene lookup returns CDR1 MNHEY and CDR2 SVGAGI. CDR3 sequence (DNA): TGTGCCAGCAGTTATTTAGGGAACACTGAAGCTTTCTTT. Its protein is CASSYLGNTEAFF.

A single count supports this clone. This chain connects TRBV19 to TRBJ1-1, with a weak D call TRBD1 (5 bases). The CDR3 is 15 residues long. Looked up from germline, CDR1 is LNHDA and CDR2 is SQIVND (reference sequence). The ends were cut back, 4 bases at V and 0 bases at J, with 12 bases in the middle. In nucleotides, the CDR3 is TGTGCCAGTAGTACGGCAGGGAGTATGAACACTGAAGCTTTCTTT. Translating gives CASSTAGSMNTEAFF.

V usage is TRBV4-2 and J usage is TRBJ1-2; D gene unclear. This CDR3 comprises 12 residues. Trimming shortened V by 6 bases and J by 9 bases, and 14 bases separated the two germline ends. The V gene's germline CDR1 is LGHNA and CDR2 YNFKEQ. The DNA for the CDR3 is TGTGCCAGCAGTAAAGCAACAGAGCGCTACACCTTC. Translating it yields CASSKATERYTF.

The chain carries TRBV2 and TRBJ1-3; D remains ambiguous. Trimming left V 3 bases short and J 9 bases short, with 15 bases between. The CDR3 runs 14 residues. The germline CDR1 and CDR2 sequences are SNHLY and FYNNEI. The CDR3 is CASSDGGTQITIYF. The CDR3 DNA reads as TGTGCCAGCAGTGATGGTGGCACGCAGATCACCATATATTTT.

J is TRBJ2-7 and V is TRBV12-5, with D possibly TRBD2 on 6 matching bases. Trimming pared 2 bases from V and 5 bases from J, leaving 25 bases between. This CDR3 region has 18 residues. Germline values: CDR1 LGHNT, CDR2 FRNRAP. The CDR3 sequence is CASGLSPDRGSAPHEQYF. In DNA, the CDR3 is TGTGCTAGTGGTTTGTCGCCCGATCGGGGGTCCGCACCCCACGAGCAGTACTTC.

In its sample, this clone was seen a few times. V is TRBV12-5 and J is TRBJ1-2; D perhaps matches TRBD1 (5 bases). Deletions cut 6 bases from V and 5 bases from J, with 13 bases between. The CDR3 runs to 13 residues. Germline assignment: CDR1 LGHNT and CDR2 FRNRAP. The CDR3 loop is CASGNNGGYGYTF. Written as DNA, the CDR3 is TGTGCTAGTGGGAACAACGGGGGGTATGGCTACACCTTC.

This chain joins TRBV7-2 and TRBJ1-2, with D hard to call. The V end lost 2 bases, the J end lost 7 bases, and 11 bases lay between the germline ends. The germline V gene has CDR1 SGHTA and CDR2 FQGNSA. CDR3 length equals 13 residues. CDR3 in amino acids: CASSLLGSLGYTF. CDR3 DNA: TGTGCCAGCAGCTTATTGGGATCGCTTGGCTACACCTTC.

V gene TRBV2 combines with J gene TRBJ2-3; no reliable D call. V lost 7 bases and J 4 bases, leaving 3 bases between the germline ends. The CDR3 contains 10 residues. Germline values: CDR1 SNHLY, CDR2 FYNNEI. The DNA of the CDR3 is TGTGCCAGCAATTCAGATACGCAGTATTTT. Translation: CASNSDTQYF.

As to this clone: The sample holds other DNA sequences that translate to the same CDR3. CDR3 in amino acids: CAWSVRSSGANVLTF. CDR3 DNA: TGTGCCTGGAGTGTACGTAGCTCTGGGGCCAACGTCCTGACTTTC. The genes are TRBV30 and TRBJ2-6; D gene ambiguous. Germline values: CDR1 GTSNPN, CDR2 SVGIG (reference sequence). The CDR3 has 15 residues. V gave up 0 bases and J gave up 0 bases, with 6 bases separating them.

This clone occurred once. The V call is TRBV3-1 (or the pseudogene TRBV3-2), the J call TRBJ2-4; no firm D call. V shed 0 bases and J shed 7 bases, with 13 bases lying between them. The CDR3 runs to 15 residues. Germline lookup yields CDR1 LGHDT and CDR2 YNNKEL (reference sequence). CDR3 sequence: CASSQDRRGWNIQYF. The CDR3 nucleotides read TGTGCCAGCAGCCAAGATCGGAGAGGCTGGAACATTCAGTACTTC.

The chain recombines TRBV18 with TRBJ2-7; 8 bases fit TRBD1. With 2 bases clipped from V and 2 bases from J, the junction kept 5 bases outside the gene matches. The CDR3 is made up of 15 amino acids. Germline V gene data show CDR1 as KGHSH and CDR2 as LQKENI. The CDR3 loop is CASSPAGQGAYEQYF. The CDR3 bases are TGTGCCAGCTCACCAGCCGGACAGGGTGCCTACGAGCAGTACTTC.

The gene calls are TRBV18 and TRBJ2-2, with D possibly TRBD1 on 5 matching bases. V was trimmed by 3 bases and J by 3 bases, leaving 14 bases between them. The CDR3 consists of 16 residues. Per germline, CDR1 KGHSH and CDR2 LQKENI. CDR3 protein: CASSPSTDDYTGELFF. In nucleotides, the CDR3 is TGTGCCAGCTCACCTTCGACAGACGACTACACCGGGGAGCTGTTTTTT.

The chain uses TRBV29-1 and TRBJ2-7; D is possibly TRBD1 (5 bases). V was clipped by 3 bases and J by 7 bases, with 16 bases between them. The CDR3 spans 13 residues. Germline CDR1 is SQVTM and CDR2 is ANQGSEA. CDR3 nucleotide sequence: TGCAGCGTTGAGCGACAGCTGAACGGGGAGCAGTACTTC. It translates to CSVERQLNGEQYF.

As to this clone: The junction departs from the called germline gene at one end, perhaps through a read error. The chain has TRBV19 and TRBJ1-1, with a possible D match to TRBD1 (6 bases). This CDR3 has 14 residues. Germline CDR1 reads LNHDA; CDR2 reads SQIVND (reference sequence). CDR3 DNA sequence: TGTGCCAGTGGTATAGGACAGCCTAACACTGAAGCTTTCTTT. As protein: CASGIGQPNTEAFF.

This clone was seen more than once but under ten times. The chain links TRBV3-1 (or the pseudogene TRBV3-2) to TRBJ2-1; 8 bases map to TRBD2. The CDR3 contains 16 residues. The germline CDR1 and CDR2 sequences are LGHDT and YNNKEL (reference sequence). V gave up 2 bases and J gave up 10 bases; unmatched junction bases: 13. The CDR3 DNA reads TGTGCCAGCAGCCAATCTTCTCACGGGGGGGCCAGGGAGCAGTTCTTC. This translates into CASSQSSHGGAREQFF.

This chain links TRBV29-1 with TRBJ1-1; TRBD1 might be the D (6 bases). V lost 4 bases and J 1 base, leaving 7 bases between the germline ends. CDR1 and CDR2 from the germline V gene are SQVTM and ANQGSEA. CDR3 length equals 12 residues. CDR3 DNA: TGCAGCGTTGGGGGGCGGAACACTGAAGCTTTCTTT. This sequence encodes CSVGGRNTEAFF.